This TCR beta chain originates from a study of T cells in tuberculosis. Study background: Sequenced TCRs come from CD1B-GMM tetramer-binding T cells. Study findings and constraints: Samples were chosen by availability of cryopreserved specimens.

The table came from immunoSEQ multiplex PCR; TCRdb's copy has only in-frame clones and leaves some out. The repertoire includes around 29,000 clones, more than 80% of them detected once, and less than 5% sits in the top ten. V lost 2 bases and J lost 6; bases outside the gene matches: 6. This CDR3 spans 16 amino acids. Germline V gene sequence: CDR1 SGHAT, CDR2 FQNNGV. The table lists this clone with a count of one. The antigen remains unidentified. The rearrangement joins TRBV11-2 to TRBJ2-3; 12 bases line up with TRBD2. This receptor was taken from a donor aged 10-29 years with latent tuberculosis or without tuberculosis infection. Sequenced sample: PBMCs. The chain's CDR3 is CASSLSSGRVRDTQYF. As DNA, the CDR3 is TGTGCCAGCAGCTTATCTAGCGGGAGGGTCCGGGATACGCAGTATTTT.